This T cell receptor (beta chain) comes out of a study of cytomegalovirus exposure and HLA in healthy donors. The PCR made use of 60 Vbeta and 13 Jbeta primers. The assay was immunoSEQ multiplex PCR, and TCRdb's table has in-frame clones only and misses some. The sample includes fewer than 85,000 clones. Healthy bone marrow donors formed the donor group. The CDR3 runs 15 residues. The germline CDR1 and CDR2 sequences are SGHKS and YYEKEE (reference sequence). J was trimmed by 6 bases and V by 4 bases; bases with no gene match: 4. This chain uses TRBV5-5 with TRBJ2-4; 13 bases are shared with TRBD2. The source is a man aged 45-65 years in good health and CMV-seropositive. Sample: PBMCs. Written as DNA, the CDR3 is TGTGCCAGCAGCGATTGGACTAGCGGGAGAAACATTCAGTACTTC. Translated: CASSDWTSGRNIQYF. Full variable domain (outside the CDR3, taken from reference TRBV5-5 and TRBJ2-4): DAGVTQSPTHLIKTRGQQVTLRCSPISGHKSVSWYQQVLGQGPQFIFQYYEKEERGRGNFPDRFSARQFPNYSSELNVNALLLGDSALYLCASSDWTSGRNIQYFGAGTRLSVL.